This TCR beta chain was recovered during a study of T cells in Graves' hyperthyroidism and ophthalmopathy. The diagnostic basis comprised clinical symptoms, serum thyroxine and TRAb, thyroid ultrasound and orbital computed tomography. Before ophthalmopathy appeared, progressors gave blood at initial hyperthyroidism diagnosis. It was approximately 9.7 ml of fresh peripheral blood that supplied the PBMCs. Study-level results: Within blood appeared most thyroid clonotypes that had expanded above 0.001.

This clonotype was counted between two and nine times. The antigen remains undetermined. CDR1 is MNHEY, CDR2 SVGEGT, per germline. The V and J ends lost 6 bases and 4 bases, in that order; junction bases with no gene match: 3. CDR3 length: 14 residues. TCR beta CDR3 sequences were amplified from RNA transcripts. An initial round of RT-PCR targeting the TCR CDR3 relied on the HTBI primer set. TCRdb re-derived calls from the multiplex PCR reads in MiXCR, one entry per CDR3 protein. The table has more than 550,000 distinct CDR3 sequences, around 19% seen once. This receptor was taken from a woman in her forties or fifties with Graves' hyperthyroidism that later progressed to Graves' ophthalmopathy. Sequencing was done on a sample of blood. The chain employs TRBV6-2 or TRBV6-3 and TRBJ2-4; 10 bases map to TRBD2. CDR3 in amino acids: CASRERGGKNIQYF. In DNA form, the CDR3 reads TGTGCCAGCAGGGAGCGGGGGGGGAAAAACATTCAGTACTTC.